The next 30 T cell receptor beta chains were all read from a single sample in a study of T cells in Graves' hyperthyroidism and ophthalmopathy. TCR beta CDR3 regions were amplified from RNA. TCR CDR3 regions were first amplified by RT-PCR with HTBI primers. TCRdb re-derived calls from the multiplex PCR reads in MiXCR, one entry per CDR3 protein. The profile shows under 500,000 distinct CDR3 sequences, 11% to 15% of them singletons. The sequenced sample consisted of blood. All receptors come from a man aged 50 to 60 with Graves' ophthalmopathy.

This clonotype was counted ten times or more. The chain recombines TRBV30 with TRBJ2-1; 10 nucleotides agree with TRBD2. J gave up 7 bases and V 1 base, and 4 bases lay outside the gene matches. CDR1 GTSNPN and CDR2 SVGIG come from the germline V gene (reference sequence). The length of the CDR3 is 14 residues. Here the CDR3 reads CAWSGLAGVNEQFF. In DNA, the CDR3 is TGTGCCTGGAGTGGTCTAGCGGGAGTGAATGAGCAGTTCTTC.

This clonotype has just a few counts. The chain carries TRBV10-1 and TRBJ1-1; the D is unclear. This CDR3 spans 12 amino acids. Trimming cost V 4 bases and J 7 bases, with 10 bases left between them. Germline V gene sequence: CDR1 WNHNN, CDR2 SYGVQD (reference sequence). CDR3 region: CASSAPGNEAFF. The CDR3 DNA sequence: TGCGCCAGCAGTGCTCCAGGTAATGAAGCTTTCTTT.

This clonotype occurred many times. The chain joins TRBV5-1 to TRBJ1-1, with 11 bases fitting TRBD1. J gave up 5 bases and V 4 bases, and 7 bases lay outside the gene matches. Germline CDR1 reads SGHRS; CDR2 reads YFSETQ. The CDR3 loop spans 15 amino acids. CDR3 in DNA: TGCGCCAGCAGCCCCGGACAGGGGGCAGGTACTGAAGCTTTCTTT. Translating gives CASSPGQGAGTEAFF. Full variable domain (outside the CDR3, taken from reference TRBV5-1 and TRBJ1-1): KAGVTQTPRYLIKTRGQQVTLSCSPISGHRSVSWYQQTPGQGLQFLFEYFSETQRNKGNFPGRFSGRQFSNSRSEMNVSTLELGDSALYLCASSPGQGAGTEAFFGQGTRLTVV.

This clonotype was seen many times. The V gene is TRBV7-8, the J gene TRBJ2-1, with 10 bases aligning to TRBD2. Per germline, CDR1 SGHVS and CDR2 FQNEAQ. The CDR3 runs to 15 residues. Trimming removed 5 bases from V and 3 bases from J; junction bases left unmatched: 4. CDR3 in amino acids: CASSIGLADYNEQFF. Here the CDR3 DNA reads TGTGCCAGCAGCATCGGACTAGCGGACTACAATGAGCAGTTCTTC.

The sample holds many counts of this clonotype. The chain has TRBV30 and TRBJ2-7; 7 bases align to TRBD1. J lost 3 bases, V lost 0 bases, and 5 bases had no gene match. CDR1 GTSNPN and CDR2 SVGIG come from the germline V gene (reference sequence). The CDR3 has 14 residues. CDR3 sequence (DNA): TGTGCCTGGAGTGTCCAGGACAGGCACTACGAGCAGTACTTC. Translation gives CAWSVQDRHYEQYF.

This clonotype was recorded many times. J is TRBJ2-2 and V is TRBV12-3 or TRBV12-4, with a tentative D call TRBD2 (5 bases). CDR3 length equals 14 residues. V was shortened by 8 bases and J by 0 bases, with 10 bases between the two germline ends. The CDR3 reads CASWLAANTGELFF. In DNA form, the CDR3 reads TGTGCCAGCTGGCTAGCTGCGAACACCGGGGAGCTGTTTTTT.

For the CDR3, the DNA is TGTGCCAGCAGTCGGGGGGCGGGGGGGCGCAGCACCGGGGAGCTGTTTTTT. As protein: CASSRGAGGRSTGELFF. The V gene is TRBV12-3 or TRBV12-4, the J gene TRBJ2-2, with 9 bases identical to TRBD2. CDR3 length equals 17 residues. After removal of 5 bases from V and 4 bases from J, the junction contained 11 bases not matched to a gene.

This clonotype occurred a few times. DNA for the CDR3: TGTGCCAGCAGCGAAAAGGGACTAGCGGAATCCGGGCGCGAGCAGTACTTC. This codes for CASSEKGLAESGREQYF. The V and J genes are TRBV9 and TRBJ2-7; TRBD2 matches at 11 bases. This CDR3 spans 17 amino acids. Trimming at V came to 3 bases and at J to 6 bases, leaving 14 bases not matched to a gene. Germline CDR1 is SGDLS and CDR2 is YYNGEE.

Worth noting for this clonotype: This could be a read error, since a much larger clone is one nucleotide away. This chain uses TRBV20-1 with TRBJ2-1; D perhaps matches TRBD2 (5 bases). The CDR3 sequence is 15 residues long. CDR1 is DFQATT and CDR2 is SNEGSKA in the germline V gene (reference sequence). The CDR3 loop is CSANRAESSHNEQFF. The CDR3 DNA is TGCAGTGCTAACCGAGCGGAGAGCTCCCACAATGAGCAGTTCTTC.

J is TRBJ1-1 and V is TRBV5-1; 10 nucleotides agree with TRBD1. Germline V gene lookup returns CDR1 SGHRS and CDR2 YFSETQ. The trim removed 1 base at V and 1 base at J, leaving 13 bases unmatched. The CDR3 covers 19 residues. CDR3 nucleotides: TGCGCCAGCAGCTTGTTTACCGATTGGACAGGGGGTCAGAACACTGAAGCTTTCTTT. Protein sequence: CASSLFTDWTGGQNTEAFF.

The chain uses TRBV5-5 and TRBJ2-2; D is possibly TRBD1 (6 bases). CDR1 SGHKS and CDR2 YYEKEE come from the germline V gene (reference sequence). The CDR3 covers 14 residues. Trimming stripped 4 bases from V and 5 bases from J, with 12 bases between. This CDR3 is CASSLITGTGELFF. The CDR3 coding sequence is TGTGCCAGCAGCCTGATAACAGGGACCGGGGAGCTGTTTTTT. The full variable domain, its missing parts supplied by reference TRBV5-5 and TRBJ2-2, is DAGVTQSPTHLIKTRGQQVTLRCSPISGHKSVSWYQQVLGQGPQFIFQYYEKEERGRGNFPDRFSARQFPNYSSELNVNALLLGDSALYLCASSLITGTGELFFGEGSRLTVL.

Ten or more counts support this clonotype. The genes are TRBV20-1 and TRBJ2-2; 7 bases are a match to TRBD2. The V and J ends lost 5 bases and 0 bases, in that order; junction bases with no gene match: 3. This CDR3 spans 14 amino acids. The germline gives CDR1 DFQATT, CDR2 SNEGSKA (reference sequence). The CDR3 here is CSASGTTNTGELFF. The CDR3 DNA follows: TGCAGTGCTTCCGGGACTACGAACACCGGGGAGCTGTTTTTT.

This clonotype was found a few times. The V and J genes are TRBV14 and TRBJ2-1, with 15 positions matching TRBD2. V shed 3 bases and J 6 bases; nucleotides not matched to a gene: 6. There are 17 residues in the CDR3. Germline V gives CDR1 SGHDN, CDR2 FVKESK. The CDR3: CASSHQQGLAGGNEQFF. CDR3 bases: TGTGCCAGCAGCCACCAACAGGGACTAGCGGGAGGCAATGAGCAGTTCTTC.

The table lists this clonotype with many counts. The chain is built from TRBV30 and TRBJ1-1, with no clear D. Germline CDR1 and CDR2: GTSNPN and SVGIG (reference sequence). Trimming pared 0 bases from V and 7 bases from J, leaving 9 bases between. The CDR3 is 12 amino acids. CDR3: CAWSVQKSEAFF. In DNA form, the CDR3 reads TGTGCCTGGAGTGTACAGAAGAGTGAAGCTTTCTTT.

This clonotype was picked up many times. The chain uses TRBV7-9 and TRBJ1-4; 9 positions agree with TRBD1. The trim removed 3 bases at V and 8 bases at J, leaving 10 bases unmatched. This CDR3 comprises 16 residues. Germline V gene data show CDR1 as SEHNR and CDR2 as FQNEAQ (reference sequence). CDR3 sequence (DNA): TGTGCCAGCAGCTTGGGGGACAGGGAAGTTTTCGAAAAACTGTTTTTT. This translates into CASSLGDREVFEKLFF.

This clonotype was seen only a few times. The chain recombines TRBV30 with TRBJ2-1; 10 bases agree with TRBD2. The CDR3 loop spans 14 amino acids. Germline lookup yields CDR1 GTSNPN and CDR2 SVGIG (reference sequence). The V gene end was trimmed by 7 bases and the J gene end by 6 bases; junction bases not matched to a gene: 9. The CDR3 here is CALSKRGGGNEQFF. In nucleotides, the CDR3 is TGTGCCTTGTCAAAGCGGGGGGGGGGCAATGAGCAGTTCTTC.

This clonotype has at least ten counts. This sequence joins TRBV18 and TRBJ2-3; the match to TRBD1 covers 7 bases. The length of the CDR3 is 14 residues. The V and J ends lost 3 bases and 5 bases, in that order; junction bases with no gene match: 5. Germline values: CDR1 KGHSH, CDR2 LQKENI. The CDR3 nucleotides read TGTGCCAGCTCACCGTCGGGACAGCAAGATACGCAGTATTTT. This encodes CASSPSGQQDTQYF.

This clonotype was counted ten times or more. V usage is TRBV27 and J usage is TRBJ1-1; 11 bases fit TRBD1. The germline V gene encodes CDR1 MNHEY and CDR2 SMNVEV (reference sequence). The J segment lost 3 bases and the V segment lost 5 bases, leaving 2 bases of the junction unmatched. This CDR3 is 14 amino acids long. The CDR3 loop is CASSRDRGYTEAFF. Written as DNA, the CDR3 is TGTGCCAGCAGTAGGGACAGGGGGTACACTGAAGCTTTCTTT.

This clonotype was recorded at least ten times. The V gene is TRBV12-3 or TRBV12-4, the J gene TRBJ2-7, with TRBD1 identical over 8 bases. J lost 5 bases, V lost 3 bases, and 3 bases had no gene match. The CDR3 loop spans 13 amino acids. The CDR3 nucleotides are TGTGCCAGCAGTTTGGACAGGGAAGACGAGCAGTACTTC. It yields the protein CASSLDREDEQYF.

In this sample, this clonotype turned up many times. The chain recombines TRBV30 with TRBJ2-7, with a possible D match to TRBD2 (5 bases). V lost 0 bases and J 3 bases, leaving 15 bases between the germline ends. From germline, CDR1 is GTSNPN and CDR2 SVGIG (reference sequence). This CDR3 is 15 amino acids long. CDR3 amino acids: CAWSVYEGQRYEQYF. The CDR3, as DNA: TGTGCCTGGAGTGTATACGAGGGTCAGCGCTACGAGCAGTACTTC.

This clonotype was seen ten or more times. The chain recombines TRBV30 with TRBJ2-7; the match to TRBD1 covers 9 bases. Germline lookup yields CDR1 GTSNPN and CDR2 SVGIG (reference sequence). The CDR3 length is 13 residues. The junction had 7 bases not matched to a gene; V was cut back by 5 bases and J by 5 bases. CDR3 bases: TGTGCCTGGGGGACAGGGAGACTGAACGAGCAGTACTTC. Amino acid sequence: CAWGTGRLNEQYF.

This rearrangement joins TRBV19 to TRBJ2-1; no clear D gene. The V end was cut by 3 bases, the J end by 10 bases, with 13 bases between. This CDR3 is built from 13 residues. Germline V gene lookup returns CDR1 LNHDA and CDR2 SQIVND (reference sequence). This CDR3 is CASSILPKIEQFF. DNA for the CDR3: TGTGCCAGTAGTATTCTCCCTAAGATAGAGCAGTTCTTC.

This clonotype was counted a few times. The V call is TRBV24-1, the J call TRBJ2-1, with D tentatively TRBD2 (6 bases). The germline V and J ends were trimmed by 0 bases and 1 base, with 9 bases remaining between them. Germline V lookup: CDR1 KGHDR, CDR2 SFDVKD. CDR3 length: 16 amino acids. The CDR3 DNA reads TGTGCCACCAGTGATTTGACTGGGGGGTCCTACAATGAGCAGTTCTTC. It yields the protein CATSDLTGGSYNEQFF.

This clonotype has a count of ten or more. The genes are TRBV6-1 and TRBJ2-7; no definite D call. Trimming took 8 bases from V and 0 from J, leaving 17 bases between them. CDR3 length: 15 amino acids. Germline CDR1 reads MNHNS; CDR2 reads SASEGT. CDR3 in DNA: TGTGCCAGCCAGAATCTCCGGGTCCTCTCCTACGAGCAGTACTTC. Protein product: CASQNLRVLSYEQYF.

This clonotype was seen many times. The rearrangement uses TRBV5-1 and TRBJ2-3; the match to TRBD1 covers 7 bases. Germline loops: CDR1 SGHRS, CDR2 YFSETQ. The CDR3 length is 16 residues. The J segment lost 0 bases and the V segment lost 4 bases, leaving 8 bases of the junction unmatched. CDR3 sequence (DNA): TGCGCCAGCAGCGAATTACCGGGACAGAGCACAGATACGCAGTATTTT. It encodes CASSELPGQSTDTQYF.

This clonotype showed up many times. The rearrangement uses TRBV18 and TRBJ2-3; D is perhaps TRBD2 (6 bases). CDR1 and CDR2 (germline): KGHSH, LQKENI. The length of the CDR3 is 15 residues. The ends were cut back, 2 bases at V and 4 bases at J, with 13 bases in the middle. The DNA for the CDR3 is TGTGCCAGCTCACCATCCGGAGGGAGAGCAGATACGCAGTATTTT. Translation gives CASSPSGGRADTQYF.

This clonotype has ten or more counts. The chain links TRBV20-1 to TRBJ2-5; a possible D gene is TRBD1 (6 bases). The germline V gene encodes CDR1 DFQATT and CDR2 SNEGSKA (reference sequence). The CDR3 has 16 residues. V gave up 3 bases and J gave up 3 bases, with 20 bases separating them. CDR3 loop: CSASRLGASAKETQYF. The DNA of the CDR3 is TGCAGTGCTAGTCGGTTGGGGGCCAGCGCCAAAGAGACCCAGTACTTC.

This clonotype was found a few times. The V call is TRBV7-2, the J call TRBJ1-2, with D maybe TRBD1 (5 bases). V dropped 5 bases and J dropped 0 bases, with 13 bases sitting between them. Looked up from germline, CDR1 is SGHTA and CDR2 is FQGNSA. This CDR3 region has 15 residues. In nucleotides, the CDR3 is TGTGCCAGCAGCACCCGAGGACATGCTAACTATGGCTACACCTTC. Translation: CASSTRGHANYGYTF.

This clonotype was counted a few times. The CDR3 DNA sequence: TGTGCCAGCACCCAGATTCGACTAGCGGGAGAGGATGACGGGGAGCTGTTTTTT. It specifies CASTQIRLAGEDDGELFF. The chain is built from TRBV5-6 and TRBJ2-2, with TRBD2 matching 12 bases. CDR1 SGHDT and CDR2 YYEEEE come from the germline V gene. Trimming cost V 6 bases and J 7 bases; bases outside gene matches: 16. The CDR3 totals 18 residues.

At least ten counts were recorded for this clonotype. The chain joins TRBV3-1 to TRBJ2-5; D is ambiguous. V lost 0 bases and J 1 base, leaving 12 bases between the germline ends. The V gene's germline CDR1 is LGHDT and CDR2 YNNKEL (reference sequence). This CDR3 region has 16 residues. The CDR3 DNA is TGTGCCAGCAGCCAAGACTCGTCGTTCCGCCAAGAGACCCAGTACTTC. Its translation: CASSQDSSFRQETQYF.